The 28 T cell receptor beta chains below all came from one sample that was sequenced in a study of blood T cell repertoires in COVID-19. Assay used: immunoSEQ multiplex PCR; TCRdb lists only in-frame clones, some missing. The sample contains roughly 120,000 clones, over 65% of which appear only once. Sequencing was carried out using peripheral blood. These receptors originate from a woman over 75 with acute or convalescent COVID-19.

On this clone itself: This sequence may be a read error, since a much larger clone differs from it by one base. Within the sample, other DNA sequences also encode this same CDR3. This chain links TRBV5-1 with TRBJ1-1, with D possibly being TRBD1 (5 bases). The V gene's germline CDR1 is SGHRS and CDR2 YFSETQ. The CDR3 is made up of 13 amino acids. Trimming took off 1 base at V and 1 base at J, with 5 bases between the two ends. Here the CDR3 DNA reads TGCGCCAGCAGCTTGACAGGGAACACTGAAGCTTTCTTT. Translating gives CASSLTGNTEAFF.

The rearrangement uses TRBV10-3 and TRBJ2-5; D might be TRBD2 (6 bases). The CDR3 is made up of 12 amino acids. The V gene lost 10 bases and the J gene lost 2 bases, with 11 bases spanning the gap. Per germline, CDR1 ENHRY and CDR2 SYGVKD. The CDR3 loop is CATGTPQETQYF. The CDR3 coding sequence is TGTGCCACTGGGACTCCACAAGAGACCCAGTACTTC.

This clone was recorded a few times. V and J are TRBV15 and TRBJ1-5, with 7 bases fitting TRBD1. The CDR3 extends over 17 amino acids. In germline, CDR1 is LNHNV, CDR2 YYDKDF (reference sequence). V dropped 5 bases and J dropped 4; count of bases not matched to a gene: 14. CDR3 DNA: TGTGCCACCAGCGTACGGACAGGCAGTGGCTTGAATCAGCCCCAGCATTTT. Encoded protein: CATSVRTGSGLNQPQHF.

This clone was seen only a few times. The CDR3 bases are TGTGCCAGCAGCCGACAGGGGCCTGGCGAGCAGTACTTC. Residues: CASSRQGPGEQYF. This chain connects TRBV5-8 to TRBJ2-7; 8 positions match TRBD1. The V segment lost 4 bases and the J segment 6 bases; nucleotides outside the gene matches: 6. CDR1 is SGHTS and CDR2 is YDEGEE in the germline V gene. This CDR3 has 13 residues.

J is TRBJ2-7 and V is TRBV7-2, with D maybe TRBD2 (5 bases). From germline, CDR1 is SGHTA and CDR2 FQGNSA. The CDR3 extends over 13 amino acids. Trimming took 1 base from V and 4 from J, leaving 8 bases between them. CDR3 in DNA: TGTGCCAGCAGCTTAGGGCGGGCTTACGAGCAGTACTTC. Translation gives CASSLGRAYEQYF. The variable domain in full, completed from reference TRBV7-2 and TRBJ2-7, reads GAGVSQSPSNKVTEKGKDVELRCDPISGHTALYWYRQSLGQGLEFLIYFQGNSAPDKSGLPSDRFSAERTGGSVSTLTIQRTQQEDSAVYLCASSLGRAYEQYFGPGTRLTVT.

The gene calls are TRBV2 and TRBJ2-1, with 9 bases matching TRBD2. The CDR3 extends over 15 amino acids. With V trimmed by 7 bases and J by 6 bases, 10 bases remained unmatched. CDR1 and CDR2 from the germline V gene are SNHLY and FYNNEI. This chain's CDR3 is CASKISGRSGNEQFF. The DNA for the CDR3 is TGTGCCAGCAAGATTAGCGGGAGATCGGGCAATGAGCAGTTCTTC.

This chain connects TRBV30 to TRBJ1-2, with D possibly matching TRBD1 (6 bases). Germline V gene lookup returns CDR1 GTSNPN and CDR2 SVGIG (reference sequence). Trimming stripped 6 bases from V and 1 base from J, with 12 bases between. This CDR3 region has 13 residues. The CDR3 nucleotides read TGTGCCTGCCAAGGACAGATTAACTATGGCTACACCTTC. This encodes CACQGQINYGYTF.

The CDR3 DNA sequence: TGCGCCAGCAGCTCAGGGGGCCGCACTGAAGCTTTCTTT. It codes for CASSSGGRTEAFF. V gene TRBV5-1 combines with J gene TRBJ1-1; TRBD1 matches at 8 bases. The germline V gene has CDR1 SGHRS and CDR2 YFSETQ. The V segment lost 3 bases and the J segment 4 bases; nucleotides outside the gene matches: 2. The CDR3 runs to 13 residues.

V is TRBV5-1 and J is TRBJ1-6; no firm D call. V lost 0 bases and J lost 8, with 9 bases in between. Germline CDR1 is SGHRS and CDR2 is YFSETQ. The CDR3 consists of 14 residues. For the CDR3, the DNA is TGCGCCAGCAGCTTGGTTTACGGGGATTCACCCCTCCACTTT. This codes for CASSLVYGDSPLHF.

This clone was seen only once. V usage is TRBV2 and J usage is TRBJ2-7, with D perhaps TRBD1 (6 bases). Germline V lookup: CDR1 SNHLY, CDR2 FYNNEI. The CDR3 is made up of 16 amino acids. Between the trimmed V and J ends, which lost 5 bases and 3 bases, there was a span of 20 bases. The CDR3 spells CASSSIAGTRDYEQYF. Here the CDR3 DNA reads TGTGCCAGCAGTTCGATTGCCGGGACAAGGGACTACGAGCAGTACTTC.

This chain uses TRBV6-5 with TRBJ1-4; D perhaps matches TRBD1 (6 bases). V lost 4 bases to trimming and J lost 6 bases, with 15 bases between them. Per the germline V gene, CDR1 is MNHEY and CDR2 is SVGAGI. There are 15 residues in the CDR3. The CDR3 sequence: CASSFSGTPDEKLFF. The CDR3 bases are TGTGCCAGCAGTTTCTCTGGGACACCGGATGAAAAACTGTTTTTT.

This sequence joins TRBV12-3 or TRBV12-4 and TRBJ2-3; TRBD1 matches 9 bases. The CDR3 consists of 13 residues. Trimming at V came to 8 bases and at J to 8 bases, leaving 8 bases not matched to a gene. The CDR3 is CASSGQGVGTQYF. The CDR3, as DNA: TGTGCCAGCTCGGGACAGGGCGTCGGTACGCAGTATTTT.

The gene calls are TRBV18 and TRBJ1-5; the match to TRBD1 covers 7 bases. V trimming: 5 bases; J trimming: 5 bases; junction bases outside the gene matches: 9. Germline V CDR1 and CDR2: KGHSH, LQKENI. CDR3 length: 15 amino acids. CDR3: CASSASRGEDQPQHF. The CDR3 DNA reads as TGTGCCAGCTCAGCGTCCAGGGGGGAAGATCAGCCCCAGCATTTT.

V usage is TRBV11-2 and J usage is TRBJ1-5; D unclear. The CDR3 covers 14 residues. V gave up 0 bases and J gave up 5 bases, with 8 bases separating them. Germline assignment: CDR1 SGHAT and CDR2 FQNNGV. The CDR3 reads CASSLDGQYQPQHF. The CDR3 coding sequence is TGTGCCAGCAGCTTAGATGGTCAGTATCAGCCCCAGCATTTT. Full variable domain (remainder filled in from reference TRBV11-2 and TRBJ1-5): EAGVAQSPRYKIIEKRQSVAFWCNPISGHATLYWYQQILGQGPKLLIQFQNNGVVDDSQLPKDRFSAERLKGVDSTLKIQPAKLEDSAVYLCASSLDGQYQPQHFGDGTRLSIL.

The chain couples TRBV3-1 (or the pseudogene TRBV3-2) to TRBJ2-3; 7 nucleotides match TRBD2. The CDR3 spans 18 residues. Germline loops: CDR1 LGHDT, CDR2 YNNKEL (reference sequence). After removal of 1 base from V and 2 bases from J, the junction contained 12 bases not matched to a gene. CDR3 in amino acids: CASSQGRVAGDSTDTQYF. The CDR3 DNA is TGTGCCAGCAGCCAAGGGCGGGTGGCGGGGGATTCCACAGATACGCAGTATTTT.

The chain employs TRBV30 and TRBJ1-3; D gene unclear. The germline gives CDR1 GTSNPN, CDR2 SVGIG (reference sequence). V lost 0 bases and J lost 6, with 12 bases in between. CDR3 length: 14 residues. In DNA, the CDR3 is TGTGCCTGGAGTGTAATCCCCGGGGAAAACACCATATATTTT. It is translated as CAWSVIPGENTIYF.

The CDR3, as DNA: TGTGCCAGCAGCACATCGGGAGGGACCCAGCCCCAGCATTTT. This translates into CASSTSGGTQPQHF. The chain couples TRBV5-5 to TRBJ1-5; perhaps TRBD1 as D (5 bases). The CDR3 sequence is 14 residues long. Germline CDR1 reads SGHKS; CDR2 reads YYEKEE (reference sequence). The germline V and J ends were trimmed by 4 bases and 7 bases, with 15 bases remaining between them.

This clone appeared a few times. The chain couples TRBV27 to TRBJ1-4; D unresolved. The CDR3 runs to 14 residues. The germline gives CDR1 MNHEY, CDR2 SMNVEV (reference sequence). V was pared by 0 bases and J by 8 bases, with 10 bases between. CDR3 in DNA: TGTGCCAGCAGTTTATCCCAGGCGGGAGAAAAACTGTTTTTT. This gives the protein CASSLSQAGEKLFF.

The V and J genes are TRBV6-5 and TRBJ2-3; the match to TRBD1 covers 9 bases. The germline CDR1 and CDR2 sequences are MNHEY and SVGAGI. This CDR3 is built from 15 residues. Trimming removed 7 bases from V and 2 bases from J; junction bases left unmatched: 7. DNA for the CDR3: TGTGCCAGCATTTCGGGACAGGGATACACAGATACGCAGTATTTT. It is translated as CASISGQGYTDTQYF.

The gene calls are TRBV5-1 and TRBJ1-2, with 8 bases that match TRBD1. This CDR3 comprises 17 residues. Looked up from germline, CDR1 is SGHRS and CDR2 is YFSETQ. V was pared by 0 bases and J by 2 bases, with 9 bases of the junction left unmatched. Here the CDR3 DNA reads TGCGCCAGCAGCTTGGCCGGAATCGGGACAGGCAACTATGGCTACACCTTC. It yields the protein CASSLAGIGTGNYGYTF. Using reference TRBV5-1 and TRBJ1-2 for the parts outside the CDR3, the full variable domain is KAGVTQTPRYLIKTRGQQVTLSCSPISGHRSVSWYQQTPGQGLQFLFEYFSETQRNKGNFPGRFSGRQFSNSRSEMNVSTLELGDSALYLCASSLAGIGTGNYGYTFGSGTRLTVV.

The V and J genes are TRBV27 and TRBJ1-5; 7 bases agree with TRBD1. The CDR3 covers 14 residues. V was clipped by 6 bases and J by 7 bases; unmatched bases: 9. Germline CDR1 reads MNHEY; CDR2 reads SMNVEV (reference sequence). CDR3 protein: CASRTTGVGQPQHF. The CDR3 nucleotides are TGTGCCAGCAGGACAACAGGGGTCGGCCAGCCCCAGCATTTT.

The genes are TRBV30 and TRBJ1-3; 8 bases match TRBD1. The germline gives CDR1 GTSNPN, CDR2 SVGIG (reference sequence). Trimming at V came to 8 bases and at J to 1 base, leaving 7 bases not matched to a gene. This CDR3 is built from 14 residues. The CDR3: CAGRGLGSGNTIYF. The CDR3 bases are TGTGCCGGCAGGGGGCTGGGGTCTGGAAACACCATATATTTT.

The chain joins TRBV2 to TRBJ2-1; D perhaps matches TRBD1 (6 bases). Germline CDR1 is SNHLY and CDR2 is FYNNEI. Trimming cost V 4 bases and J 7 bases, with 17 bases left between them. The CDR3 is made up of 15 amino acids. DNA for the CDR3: TGTGCCAGCAGTGGGACAGCCGGCTTCGGGAATGAGCAGTTCTTC. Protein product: CASSGTAGFGNEQFF.

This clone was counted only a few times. The CDR3 is CASSPTSGGSNEQFF. CDR3 DNA sequence: TGTGCCAGCTCACCGACTAGCGGGGGTTCAAATGAGCAGTTCTTC. The chain employs TRBV18 and TRBJ2-1, with 12 bases lining up with TRBD2. The CDR3 extends over 15 amino acids. Per the germline V gene, CDR1 is KGHSH and CDR2 is LQKENI. The V and J ends lost 3 bases and 7 bases, in that order; junction bases with no gene match: 4.

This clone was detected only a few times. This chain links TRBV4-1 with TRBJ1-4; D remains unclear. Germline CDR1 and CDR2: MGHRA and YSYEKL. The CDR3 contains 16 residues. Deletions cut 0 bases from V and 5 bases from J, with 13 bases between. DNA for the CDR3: TGCGCCAGCAGCCAAGATAACGGCAGACTAAATGAAAAACTGTTTTTT. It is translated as CASSQDNGRLNEKLFF.

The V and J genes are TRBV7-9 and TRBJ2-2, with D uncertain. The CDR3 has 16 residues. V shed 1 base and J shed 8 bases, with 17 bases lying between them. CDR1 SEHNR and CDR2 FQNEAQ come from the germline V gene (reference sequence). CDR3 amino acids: CASSLVGDLRVGELFF. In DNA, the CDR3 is TGTGCCAGCAGCTTAGTGGGCGACCTTCGTGTTGGGGAGCTGTTTTTT.

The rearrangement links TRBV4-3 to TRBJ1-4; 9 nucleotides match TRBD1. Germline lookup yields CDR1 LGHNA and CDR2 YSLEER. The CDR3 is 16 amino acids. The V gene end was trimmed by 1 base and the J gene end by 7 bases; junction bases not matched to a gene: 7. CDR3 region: CASSQAPGQGFEKLFF. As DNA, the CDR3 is TGCGCCAGCAGCCAAGCGCCGGGACAGGGTTTTGAAAAACTGTTTTTT.

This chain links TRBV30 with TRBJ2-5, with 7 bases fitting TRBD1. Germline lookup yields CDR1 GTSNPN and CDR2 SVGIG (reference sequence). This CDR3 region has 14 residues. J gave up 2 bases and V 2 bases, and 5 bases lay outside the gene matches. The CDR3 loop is CAWSRTGDQETQYF. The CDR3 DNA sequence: TGTGCCTGGAGTAGGACAGGCGATCAAGAGACCCAGTACTTC.